Following are 31 T cell receptor beta chains from one sample sequenced in a study of regulatory T cells in long-lasting Graves disease. The authors built TCR beta libraries using iRepertoire HTBI primers and Arm-PCR of CDR3 regions. TCRdb itself ran the multiplex PCR reads through MiXCR, one entry per CDR3 protein. The data show over 400,000 distinct CDR3 sequences, around 13% seen once. Regarding time point: newly diagnosed GD, antithyroid drugs for less than 3 months. TCR sequences were obtained from RNA taken from PBMCs. A further study also used this sample, focusing on T cells in Graves' hyperthyroidism and ophthalmopathy.

The sample in question was peripheral blood mononuclear cells (PBMCs), obtained at new diagnosis, from a patient treated with antithyroid drugs. Receptor source: a woman between 50 and 59 years old with Graves disease.

This clonotype has more than one count but fewer than ten. The gene calls are TRBV2 and TRBJ1-5, with 7 bases matching TRBD1. Germline values: CDR1 SNHLY, CDR2 FYNNEI. V lost 8 bases to trimming and J lost 4 bases; unmatched junction nucleotides: 8. The CDR3 has 14 amino acids. CDR3 in DNA: TGTGCCAGCCAACAGGGGACGGGGAATCAGCCCCAGCATTTT. Protein sequence: CASQQGTGNQPQHF.

About this clonotype: This may come from a read error, since a much larger clone is one base off. The chain couples TRBV19 to TRBJ2-7, with TRBD1 identical over 9 bases. V lost 1 base to trimming and J lost 6 bases; unmatched junction nucleotides: 10. CDR1 is LNHDA and CDR2 is SQIVND in the germline V gene (reference sequence). The CDR3 is 16 amino acids. The CDR3 protein is CASSIVEQGAHLEQYF. CDR3 bases: TGTGCCAGTAGTATAGTGGAACAGGGGGCGCATCTCGAGCAGTACTTC.

Ten or more counts support this clonotype. V gene TRBV3-1 combines with J gene TRBJ2-7; D remains unclear. This CDR3 comprises 14 residues. V was clipped by 4 bases and J by 2 bases, with 12 bases between them. Germline CDR1 is LGHDT and CDR2 is YNNKEL (reference sequence). CDR3 in DNA: TGTGCCAGCAGCCCGGGCGGAACCACCTACGAGCAGTACTTC. Translated, it gives CASSPGGTTYEQYF.

There are a few counts of this clonotype. V usage is TRBV25-1 and J usage is TRBJ1-1, with 7 bases that match TRBD1. Germline-derived CDR1 and CDR2 are MGHDK and SYGVNS. Trimming at V came to 3 bases and at J to 3 bases, leaving 7 bases not matched to a gene. There are 15 residues in the CDR3. The CDR3 region has the DNA TGTGCCAGCAGTGATCTCCGGACAGGACACACTGAAGCTTTCTTT. Amino acids: CASSDLRTGHTEAFF. Supplemented by reference TRBV25-1 and TRBJ1-1, the full variable domain reads EADIYQTPRYLVIGTGKKITLECSQTMGHDKMYWYQQDPGMELHLIHYSYGVNSTEKGDLSSESTVSRIRTEHFPLTLESARPSHTSQYLCASSDLRTGHTEAFFGQGTRLTVV.

On this clonotype itself: It may be a read error: a sequence one base away is much more abundant. The chain uses TRBV10-2 and TRBJ2-1, with D perhaps TRBD2 (7 bases). Looked up from germline, CDR1 is WSHSY and CDR2 is SAAADI. V was clipped by 3 bases and J by 3 bases, with 21 bases between them. The CDR3 has 18 amino acids. The CDR3 region has the DNA TGCGCCAGCAGTGATCAATTCTTGGGGGGGGCCGTCTACAATGAGCAGTTCTTC. Encoded protein: CASSDQFLGGAVYNEQFF.

This clonotype has a count of ten or more. The CDR3 DNA follows: TGCAGCGTTGAAGATCTAGGGGACGGGGAAAAACTGTTTTTT. This translates into CSVEDLGDGEKLFF. The chain couples TRBV29-1 to TRBJ1-4, with TRBD1 as a possible D gene (5 bases). The CDR3 extends over 14 amino acids. The germline CDR1 and CDR2 sequences are SQVTM and ANQGSEA. Deletions cut 0 bases from V and 8 bases from J, with 13 bases between.

This clonotype was observed a few times. CDR3 coding DNA: TGTGCCAGCAGCCAAACCTTTATAAATGAGCAGTTCTTC. Protein sequence: CASSQTFINEQFF. This rearrangement joins TRBV7-9 to TRBJ2-1; D not certain. The CDR3 covers 13 residues. V lost 5 bases, J lost 7 bases, and 12 bases lay in between. CDR1 is SEHNR, CDR2 FQNEAQ, per germline (reference sequence).

The chain joins TRBV2 to TRBJ2-2; D is uncertain. The CDR3 runs 16 residues. The V and J ends lost 4 bases and 0 bases respectively, with 12 bases between them. CDR1 and CDR2 (germline): SNHLY, FYNNEI. This CDR3 is CASSVERMTNTGELFF. In DNA form, the CDR3 reads TGTGCCAGCAGTGTCGAAAGAATGACGAACACCGGGGAGCTGTTTTTT.

This clonotype was found many times. The chain has TRBV5-1 and TRBJ1-2; D is ambiguous. The V gene's germline CDR1 is SGHRS and CDR2 YFSETQ. The V end lost 4 bases, the J end lost 1 base, and 8 bases lay between the germline ends. The CDR3 runs to 13 residues. The CDR3 DNA sequence: TGCGCCAGCAGCGACCCGGGTAACTATGGCTACACCTTC. It specifies CASSDPGNYGYTF. Looking up the rest from reference TRBV5-1 and TRBJ1-2 gives the full variable domain: KAGVTQTPRYLIKTRGQQVTLSCSPISGHRSVSWYQQTPGQGLQFLFEYFSETQRNKGNFPGRFSGRQFSNSRSEMNVSTLELGDSALYLCASSDPGNYGYTFGSGTRLTVV.

Many counts were recorded for this clonotype. The rearrangement uses TRBV7-8 and TRBJ1-5; D remains unclear. Germline-derived CDR1 and CDR2 are SGHVS and FQNEAQ. This CDR3 is 15 amino acids long. V was clipped by 0 bases and J by 2 bases, with 8 bases between them. CDR3 residues: CASSLARSRNQPQHF. CDR3 sequence (DNA): TGTGCCAGCAGCTTAGCGAGGAGCCGCAATCAGCCCCAGCATTTT.

This clonotype was recorded many times. This rearrangement joins TRBV7-9 to TRBJ2-3; weak D call: TRBD1 (6 bases). Trimming took off 5 bases at V and 0 bases at J, with 12 bases between the two ends. CDR3 length: 15 amino acids. CDR1 is SEHNR and CDR2 is FQNEAQ in the germline V gene (reference sequence). In DNA form, the CDR3 reads TGTGCCAGCAGCCCCAACAGGGACAGCACAGATACGCAGTATTTT. Its protein is CASSPNRDSTDTQYF. The whole variable domain, filled in from reference TRBV7-9 and TRBJ2-3, reads DTGVSQNPRHKITKRGQNVTFRCDPISEHNRLYWYRQTLGQGPEFLTYFQNEAQLEKSRLLSDRFSAERPKGSFSTLEIQRTEQGDSAMYLCASSPNRDSTDTQYFGPGTRLTVL.

This clonotype was counted at least ten times. V is TRBV3-1 and J is TRBJ2-1; TRBD2 matches 10 bases. Germline V gives CDR1 LGHDT, CDR2 YNNKEL (reference sequence). The trim removed 0 bases at V and 0 bases at J, leaving 8 bases unmatched. There are 19 residues in the CDR3. CDR3 DNA sequence: TGTGCCAGCAGCCAAGAAGGTGGTAGCGGGAGGTCCTCCTACAATGAGCAGTTCTTC. As protein: CASSQEGGSGRSSYNEQFF.

V usage is TRBV20-1 and J usage is TRBJ2-3; D gene ambiguous. Per germline, CDR1 DFQATT and CDR2 SNEGSKA (reference sequence). CDR3 length: 8 residues. V was shortened by 7 bases and J by 5 bases, with 1 base between the two germline ends. The CDR3 here is CSVDTQYF. The CDR3 DNA reads TGCAGTGTAGATACGCAGTATTTT.

Only a few counts were recorded for this clonotype. The V gene is TRBV7-9, the J gene TRBJ2-2; D perhaps matches TRBD1 (6 bases). Per germline, CDR1 SEHNR and CDR2 FQNEAQ (reference sequence). V dropped 5 bases and J dropped 0 bases, with 31 bases sitting between them. This CDR3 comprises 22 residues. DNA for the CDR3: TGTGCCAGCAGCCCCTTGATTTTGTGGGCGGACAGCCAAAATGCGAACACCGGGGAGCTGTTTTTT. Translated: CASSPLILWADSQNANTGELFF.

This clonotype was seen repeatedly, ten times or more. V usage is TRBV3-1 and J usage is TRBJ2-2, with TRBD2 identical over 14 bases. The CDR3 covers 18 residues. Trimming cost V 3 bases and J 5 bases; bases outside gene matches: 8. CDR1 LGHDT and CDR2 YNNKEL come from the germline V gene (reference sequence). In DNA form, the CDR3 reads TGTGCCAGCAGCCATCACGGGACTAGCGGGAGTCGGACCGGGGAGCTGTTTTTT. This translates into CASSHHGTSGSRTGELFF.

The sample holds a few counts of this clonotype. The chain carries TRBV18 and TRBJ1-1; unclear D gene. In germline, CDR1 is KGHSH, CDR2 LQKENI. CDR3 length: 13 amino acids. The germline V and J ends were trimmed by 1 base and 8 bases, with 11 bases remaining between them. The CDR3 is CASSPRSEGEAFF. The CDR3 coding sequence is TGTGCCAGCTCACCACGGTCGGAGGGAGAAGCTTTCTTT.

This clonotype has just one count. A read error may be the cause here, since a much bigger clone is one base away. V is TRBV11-2 and J is TRBJ1-1; TRBD1 might be the D (6 bases). The CDR3 contains 13 residues. Germline V gene lookup returns CDR1 SGHAT and CDR2 FQNNGV. CDR3 in amino acids: CAISAQGIREAFF. The CDR3 DNA reads TGTGCCATCAGCGCACAGGGTATTCGTGAAGCTTTCTTT.

This clonotype was seen many times. CDR3 DNA: TGTGCCAGCAGCTCCGGGTACACGCAGTATTTT. Its translation: CASSSGYTQYF. This chain joins TRBV7-9 and TRBJ2-3; no clear D. The CDR3 consists of 11 residues. V was clipped by 4 bases and J by 9 bases, with 8 bases between them. From germline, CDR1 is SEHNR and CDR2 FQNEAQ (reference sequence).

This clonotype has ten or more counts. The J gene is TRBJ2-1, the V gene TRBV6-5; tentative D call: TRBD2 (7 bases). Per germline, CDR1 MNHEY and CDR2 SVGAGI. There are 12 residues in the CDR3. The ends were cut back, 4 bases at V and 15 bases at J, with 16 bases in the middle. The CDR3 loop is CASSSAGGQRFF. As DNA, the CDR3 is TGTGCCAGCAGTTCCGCCGGGGGGCAGAGGTTCTTC.

The rearrangement uses TRBV10-3 and TRBJ1-2, with 8 bases identical to TRBD1. With 7 bases clipped from V and 4 bases from J, the junction kept 8 bases outside the gene matches. This CDR3 is 14 amino acids long. Germline CDR1 ENHRY, CDR2 SYGVKD. The CDR3 coding sequence is TGTGCCATCACCGAAGCGACAGGGGCCTATGGCTACACCTTC. The encoded protein is CAITEATGAYGYTF.

This clonotype was found many times. J is TRBJ1-2 and V is TRBV6-5, with 7 bases that match TRBD1. This CDR3 has 14 amino acids. Germline loops: CDR1 MNHEY, CDR2 SVGAGI. V shed 4 bases and J 3 bases; nucleotides not matched to a gene: 5. The CDR3 region is CASSSGQTYYGYTF. DNA of the CDR3: TGTGCCAGCAGTTCGGGACAGACTTACTATGGCTACACCTTC.

Remarks on this clonotype: A much more abundant neighbour one base away suggests this may be a read error. CDR3 DNA sequence: TGCAGTGCTAGGGCTAGCGGGAGCTCCTTCGAGCAGTACTTC. It encodes CSARASGSSFEQYF. The chain uses TRBV20-1 and TRBJ2-7, with 10 positions matching TRBD2. Per germline, CDR1 DFQATT and CDR2 SNEGSKA (reference sequence). The CDR3 is 14 amino acids.

The rearrangement joins TRBV24-1 to TRBJ1-2; D is possibly TRBD1 (6 bases). The V end was cut by 5 bases, the J end by 6 bases, with 18 bases between. This CDR3 spans 15 amino acids. Per germline, CDR1 KGHDR and CDR2 SFDVKD. DNA for the CDR3: TGTGCCACCAGTGCGGTACAGGGTCAGGTCGATGGCTACACCTTC. Encoded protein: CATSAVQGQVDGYTF.

This clonotype was counted many times. This chain's CDR3 is CASSLEWVGQGPPSNTEAFF. Written as DNA, the CDR3 is TGTGCCAGCAGCTTAGAATGGGTTGGTCAGGGGCCCCCAAGTAACACTGAAGCTTTCTTT. V gene TRBV11-2 combines with J gene TRBJ1-1, with D perhaps TRBD1 (6 bases). The CDR3 length is 20 residues. The ends were cut back, 0 bases at V and 2 bases at J, with 25 bases in the middle. Looked up from germline, CDR1 is SGHAT and CDR2 is FQNNGV.

Many counts were recorded for this clonotype. The CDR3 loop reads CASSLFGGEVGRGTEAFF. CDR3 coding DNA: TGCGCCAGCAGCTTGTTTGGGGGCGAGGTAGGTCGGGGCACTGAAGCTTTCTTT. The J gene is TRBJ1-1, the V gene TRBV5-1, with a possible D match to TRBD1 (6 bases). This CDR3 comprises 18 residues. Germline assignment: CDR1 SGHRS and CDR2 YFSETQ. Deletions cut 1 base from V and 4 bases from J, with 23 bases between.

This clonotype has only a few counts. This rearrangement joins TRBV2 to TRBJ1-5; possible D gene TRBD1, 5 bases. V shed 3 bases and J shed 6 bases, with 12 bases lying between them. Germline lookup yields CDR1 SNHLY and CDR2 FYNNEI. This CDR3 contains 14 residues. The chain's CDR3 is CASSERRGLQPQHF. CDR3 coding DNA: TGTGCCAGCAGTGAGCGAAGGGGACTTCAGCCCCAGCATTTT.

In this sample, this clonotype turned up a few times. This chain connects TRBV7-9 to TRBJ2-2; 9 bases line up with TRBD1. Germline loops: CDR1 SEHNR, CDR2 FQNEAQ (reference sequence). The CDR3 sequence is 14 residues long. With V trimmed by 6 bases and J by 5 bases, 4 bases remained unmatched. CDR3 in DNA: TGTGCCAGCAGATTTGGACAGGGGACCGGGGAGCTGTTTTTT. Residues: CASRFGQGTGELFF.

This clonotype was seen at least ten times. The gene calls are TRBV6-2 or TRBV6-3 and TRBJ1-2, with TRBD1 matching 7 bases. The trim removed 6 bases at V and 5 bases at J, leaving 6 bases unmatched. Per the germline V gene, CDR1 is MNHEY and CDR2 is SVGEGT. The CDR3 extends over 13 amino acids. The CDR3 bases are TGTGCCAGCAGACCCGACAGGGAATATGGCTACACCTTC. Its translation is CASRPDREYGYTF.

V and J are TRBV5-1 and TRBJ2-1; 9 bases fit TRBD2. The CDR3 totals 16 residues. Unmatched junction bases numbered 6, after V lost 4 bases and J lost 1 base. The germline V gene encodes CDR1 SGHRS and CDR2 YFSETQ. In DNA, the CDR3 is TGCGCCAGCAGCGTGACTAGCGGAGCTTCCTACAATGAGCAGTTCTTC. It translates to CASSVTSGASYNEQFF.

This clonotype was counted only a few times. V gene TRBV10-3 combines with J gene TRBJ2-1; 9 bases are shared with TRBD2. V shed 7 bases, J shed 9 bases, and the junction held 13 bases outside the gene matches. Germline V gene lookup returns CDR1 ENHRY and CDR2 SYGVKD. The CDR3 runs 15 residues. For the CDR3, the DNA is TGTGCCATCACTCCGAGGGGCGGGAGGGAGAGTGAGCAGTTCTTC. Translation: CAITPRGGRESEQFF.

This clonotype has just a few counts. The chain is built from TRBV19 and TRBJ2-3; no firm D call. With 3 bases removed from V and 0 bases from J, the gap between germline ends came to 13 bases. Per the germline V gene, CDR1 is LNHDA and CDR2 is SQIVND (reference sequence). The CDR3 extends over 16 amino acids. The CDR3 is CASSMVVGISTDTQYF. The CDR3 bases are TGTGCCAGTAGTATGGTGGTGGGGATTAGCACAGATACGCAGTATTTT.